A single sample gave rise to the 16 T cell receptor beta chains below, sequenced in a study of draining lymph node invasion in breast cancer. Cells sorted as CD4+ CD45RA- CD25- were taken as memory conventional CD4 T cells. TCRdb reanalysed the bulk RNA-seq reads using MiXCR and keeps one entry per CDR3 protein. The sample has approximately 2,000 distinct CDR3 sequences; more than 75% are singletons. Sample: sorted memory CD4+ effector T cells from a lymph node. These receptor sequences come from a female donor with luminal breast cancer.

The chain is built from TRBV29-1 and TRBJ2-1, with 11 bases identical to TRBD2. CDR1 is SQVTM and CDR2 is ANQGSEA in the germline V gene. The CDR3 is made up of 17 amino acids. J gave up 0 bases and V 4 bases, and 8 bases lay outside the gene matches. CDR3 nucleotide sequence: TGCAGCGTTGGGGGGTCTAGCGGGGGGAGCTCCTACAATGAGCAGTTCTTC. It codes for CSVGGSSGGSSYNEQFF.

The chain combines TRBV6-6 with TRBJ1-2; 7 bases line up with TRBD1. This CDR3 spans 13 amino acids. Trimming took 2 bases from V and 8 from J; bases not matched to a gene: 5. The germline gives CDR1 MNHNY, CDR2 SVGAGI (reference sequence). The CDR3 sequence is CASSYNTGVGYTF. The CDR3 nucleotides are TGTGCCAGCAGTTACAATACAGGGGTCGGCTACACCTTC.

This clonotype was counted between two and nine times. This chain links TRBV4-2 with TRBJ1-2, with unresolved D. Germline V gives CDR1 LGHNA, CDR2 YNFKEQ. Trimming cost V 1 base and J 4 bases, with 13 bases left between them. The CDR3 length is 15 residues. CDR3 nucleotides: TGTGCCAGCAGCCAAGTTACCACCGACACCTATGGCTACACCTTC. Translating gives CASSQVTTDTYGYTF.

This sequence joins TRBV19 and TRBJ1-3; 8 bases are shared with TRBD1. The CDR3 covers 16 residues. Looked up from germline, CDR1 is LNHDA and CDR2 is SQIVND (reference sequence). V gave up 10 bases and J gave up 0 bases; unmatched junction bases: 11. CDR3 DNA: TGTGCCACCCAGGGACAGGAGACCAACTCTGGAAACACCATATATTTT. Its translation: CATQGQETNSGNTIYF.

J is TRBJ1-1 and V is TRBV12-3 or TRBV12-4, with D perhaps TRBD1 (5 bases). The CDR3 sequence is 14 residues long. V lost 5 bases and J lost 4, with 14 bases in between. The CDR3 bases are TGTGCCAGCAGTCGCCGGACCCAGGGCACTGAAGCTTTCTTT. Translated, it gives CASSRRTQGTEAFF.

The rearrangement uses TRBV24-1 and TRBJ2-1; 8 nucleotides match TRBD2. With 2 bases clipped from V and 4 bases from J, the junction kept 6 bases outside the gene matches. This CDR3 spans 16 amino acids. The germline gives CDR1 KGHDR, CDR2 SFDVKD. CDR3: CATSDSGTSYYNEQFF. The CDR3 DNA is TGTGCCACCAGTGATTCCGGGACTAGTTATTACAATGAGCAGTTCTTC.

The genes are TRBV18 and TRBJ1-1, with 9 bases matching TRBD1. This CDR3 has 16 residues. Germline values: CDR1 KGHSH, CDR2 LQKENI. Germline trimming cut 4 bases from V and 5 bases from J; bases unmatched to any gene: 11. CDR3 in DNA: TGTGCCAGCTCACTAGCCGGGACAGGGAGAGCGACTGAAGCTTTCTTT. This translates into CASSLAGTGRATEAFF.

The rearrangement joins TRBV5-6 to TRBJ2-2, with unresolved D. The CDR3 extends over 13 amino acids. The ends were cut back, 0 bases at V and 4 bases at J, with 4 bases in the middle. The germline CDR1 and CDR2 sequences are SGHDT and YYEEEE. The DNA of the CDR3 is TGTGCCAGCAGCTTGGGATTCACCGGGGAGCTGTTTTTT. Translated, it gives CASSLGFTGELFF.

J is TRBJ1-1 and V is TRBV10-3; 10 nucleotides match TRBD1. The CDR3 is made up of 14 amino acids. Germline V gives CDR1 ENHRY, CDR2 SYGVKD. Trimming at V came to 3 bases and at J to 4 bases, leaving 2 bases not matched to a gene. The DNA of the CDR3 is TGTGCCATCAGTGATGACAGGGGGCGCACTGAAGCTTTCTTT. This translates into CAISDDRGRTEAFF.

The V gene is TRBV29-1, the J gene TRBJ2-2; possibly TRBD1 for D (6 bases). Trimming stripped 7 bases from V and 4 bases from J, with 13 bases between. Germline CDR1 and CDR2: SQVTM and ANQGSEA. The CDR3 length is 13 residues. The CDR3 DNA reads TGCAGCGCCGACACAGGGTTCACCGGGGAGCTGTTTTTT. Protein product: CSADTGFTGELFF.

The rearrangement links TRBV5-1 to TRBJ2-3, with 12 bases fitting TRBD2. There are 16 residues in the CDR3. CDR1 SGHRS and CDR2 YFSETQ come from the germline V gene. The V and J ends lost 3 bases and 3 bases, in that order; junction bases with no gene match: 5. The CDR3 reads CASSSGTSGLTDTQYF. CDR3 DNA: TGCGCCAGCAGCTCAGGGACTAGCGGGCTAACAGATACGCAGTATTTT.

This chain uses TRBV20-1 with TRBJ2-3; TRBD2 aligns across 7 bases. This CDR3 is 15 amino acids long. CDR1 is DFQATT and CDR2 is SNEGSKA in the germline V gene (reference sequence). Trimming cost V 3 bases and J 1 base; bases outside gene matches: 7. CDR3 residues: CSASGVLAGTDTQYF. CDR3 in DNA: TGCAGTGCTAGCGGGGTGCTAGCGGGCACAGATACGCAGTATTTT.

The V gene is TRBV3-1, the J gene TRBJ2-5; D ambiguous. The CDR3 extends over 15 amino acids. V dropped 2 bases and J dropped 1 base, with 11 bases sitting between them. Germline V CDR1 and CDR2: LGHDT, YNNKEL (reference sequence). DNA of the CDR3: TGTGCCAGCAGCCAAAGCTGGCGGAGCCAAGAGACCCAGTACTTC. Translating it yields CASSQSWRSQETQYF.

This clonotype was counted a few times. The J gene is TRBJ1-1, the V gene TRBV15, with TRBD1 matching 8 bases. Germline CDR1 and CDR2: LNHNV and YYDKDF (reference sequence). The V segment lost 3 bases and the J segment 4 bases; nucleotides outside the gene matches: 13. The CDR3 is 17 residues long. Written as DNA, the CDR3 is TGTGCCACCAGCAGGGAATCCCCAGGGGGCCTAGGCACTGAAGCTTTCTTT. Protein sequence: CATSRESPGGLGTEAFF.

V is TRBV6-1 and J is TRBJ1-2, with D unclear. CDR1 MNHNS and CDR2 SASEGT come from the germline V gene. The CDR3 has 13 amino acids. Trimming took 3 bases from V and 4 from J, leaving 9 bases between them. The DNA of the CDR3 is TGTGCCAGCAGTGAGGATTTTTTCTATGGCTACACCTTC. Translating it yields CASSEDFFYGYTF.

V and J are TRBV7-6 and TRBJ1-3; D is ambiguous. The CDR3 is 15 amino acids. In germline, CDR1 is SGHVS, CDR2 FNYEAQ. The V and J ends lost 4 bases and 0 bases respectively, with 10 bases between them. The CDR3 DNA sequence: TGTGCCAGCAGCTCCGACGGGAGCTCTGGAAACACCATATATTTT. Translation: CASSSDGSSGNTIYF.